This TCR beta chain was profiled in a study of T cell changes during pregnancy in multiple sclerosis. Per the germline V gene, CDR1 is KGHSH and CDR2 is LQKENI. With V trimmed by 2 bases and J by 0 bases, 7 bases remained unmatched. The CDR3 consists of 18 residues. Method: immunoSEQ multiplex PCR; TCRdb's copy keeps in-frame clones and lacks some. The table shows around 70,000 clones, with approximately 92% occurring only once. This TCR was sampled from a female donor with multiple sclerosis, enrolled in a pregnancy study. Sequencing used peripheral blood, obtained before pregnancy. The genes are TRBV18 and TRBJ1-5; TRBD1 agrees at 10 bases. CDR3 DNA sequence: TGTGCCAGCTCACCATCCGGGACAGGGGTGGATAGCAATCAGCCCCAGCATTTT. Amino acids: CASSPSGTGVDSNQPQHF.